Given below is one T cell receptor beta chain in context. The CDR3 is 14 amino acids. The junction had 3 bases not matched to a gene; V was cut back by 6 bases and J by 1 base. CDR1 MDHEN and CDR2 SYDVKM come from the germline V gene. This specimen comes from a study of blood T cell repertoires in COVID-19. Study-wide background: Some COVID-19 samples were acute and others convalescent; all came from the United States, Italy and Spain.

The authors' processing: Reference gene primer amplification gave nucleated cell count estimates. The data were produced by immunoSEQ multiplex PCR, yet TCRdb's version contains in-frame clones alone and is incomplete. V and J calls and clone size are those listed in that table; D and trimming were worked out from the DNA. The sample includes under 55,000 clones, about 92% seen only once; the top ten take approximately 4%. The sequenced sample consisted of peripheral blood. The chain carries TRBV28 and TRBJ2-7, with 10 bases aligning to TRBD1. This clonotype originated in a human donor in a cohort sampled during active COVID-19. CDR3: CASRGTGASYEQYF. The DNA for the CDR3 is TGTGCCAGCAGAGGGACAGGGGCGTCCTACGAGCAGTACTTC.